The 30 T cell receptor beta chains reported below all come from one sample, sequenced in a study of T-cell reconstitution after alpha-beta-depleted transplantation in children. Preparation of the TCRbeta library involved a method that used unique molecular identifiers. TCRdb re-derived calls from the PCR reads in MiXCR, one entry per CDR3 protein. Among 200,000 or so distinct CDR3 sequences, around 9.2% were seen once, and the ten largest hold 35%. The sequences come from PBMCs, mostly from graft donor cells, collected 360 days after TCRalphabeta/CD19-depleted stem cell transplant. The receptors were gathered from a male patient under 10 years old who had a stem cell transplant for acute myeloid leukemia, so the T cells may come from the graft donor.

This clonotype was recorded a few times. V and J are TRBV6-2 or TRBV6-3 and TRBJ1-5; D might be TRBD1 (6 bases). The CDR3 has 15 amino acids. Germline CDR1 is MNHEY and CDR2 is SVGEGT. V lost 1 base to trimming and J lost 7 bases, with 14 bases between them. CDR3 DNA sequence: TGTGCCAGCAGTTACTTACAGGGTAAGGGCCAGCCCCAGCATTTT. This codes for CASSYLQGKGQPQHF.

This chain connects TRBV10-3 to TRBJ2-7, with TRBD1 as a possible D gene (5 bases). V was shortened by 2 bases and J by 3 bases, with 8 bases between the two germline ends. The V gene's germline CDR1 is ENHRY and CDR2 SYGVKD. CDR3 length equals 13 residues. Written as DNA, the CDR3 is TGTGCCATCAGTGAGACAGGTGTCTACGAGCAGTACGTC. Translating it yields CAISETGVYEQYV.

This clonotype was detected ten times or more. The chain recombines TRBV29-1 with TRBJ1-5, with 9 bases aligning to TRBD1. The CDR3 extends over 14 amino acids. J gave up 2 bases and V 6 bases, and 5 bases lay outside the gene matches. In germline, CDR1 is SQVTM, CDR2 ANQGSEA. Here the CDR3 DNA reads TGCAGCGTCCCGGGACAGGGAGGCAATCAGCCCCAGCATTTT. Its translation is CSVPGQGGNQPQHF.

The chain links TRBV20-1 to TRBJ2-3; D may match TRBD1 or TRBD2 (8 bases each). The V gene's germline CDR1 is DFQATT and CDR2 SNEGSKA (reference sequence). This CDR3 comprises 18 residues. The V and J ends lost 0 bases and 3 bases respectively, with 22 bases between them. In nucleotides, the CDR3 is TGCAGTGCTAGAGACAGGGGGCTCTGGCGGGGGGAGACAGATACGCAGTATTTT. This sequence encodes CSARDRGLWRGETDTQYF.

The J gene is TRBJ1-1, the V gene TRBV5-1, with unresolved D. The germline gives CDR1 SGHRS, CDR2 YFSETQ. V lost 4 bases, J lost 1 base, and 11 bases lay in between. CDR3 size: 14 residues. As DNA, the CDR3 is TGCGCCAGCAGCCCCGGACCGAAGAACACTGAAGCTTTCTTT. As protein: CASSPGPKNTEAFF.

In this sample, this clonotype turned up a few times. This chain connects TRBV2 to TRBJ1-5; tentative D call: TRBD1 (5 bases). Germline-derived CDR1 and CDR2 are SNHLY and FYNNEI. V lost 2 bases and J 3 bases, leaving 11 bases between the germline ends. This CDR3 contains 15 residues. The chain's CDR3 is CASSERGLPNQPQHF. Written as DNA, the CDR3 is TGTGCCAGCAGTGAAAGGGGACTGCCCAATCAGCCCCAGCATTTT.

The genes are TRBV5-1 and TRBJ2-2, with no clear D. V lost 0 bases and J 6 bases, leaving 9 bases between the germline ends. This CDR3 is built from 14 residues. Germline lookup yields CDR1 SGHRS and CDR2 YFSETQ. The CDR3 here is CASSLVVGPGELFF. CDR3 DNA: TGCGCCAGCAGCTTGGTGGTCGGACCCGGGGAGCTGTTTTTT. Full variable domain (missing parts from reference TRBV5-1 and TRBJ2-2): KAGVTQTPRYLIKTRGQQVTLSCSPISGHRSVSWYQQTPGQGLQFLFEYFSETQRNKGNFPGRFSGRQFSNSRSEMNVSTLELGDSALYLCASSLVVGPGELFFGEGSRLTVL.

The V and J genes are TRBV15 and TRBJ1-5; D unclear. CDR3 size: 16 residues. V lost 0 bases and J 2 bases, leaving 11 bases between the germline ends. Germline CDR1 and CDR2: LNHNV and YYDKDF (reference sequence). The chain's CDR3 is CATSRDGWGGNQPQHF. CDR3 nucleotide sequence: TGTGCCACCAGCAGAGATGGGTGGGGTGGCAATCAGCCCCAGCATTTT.

The sample holds a few counts of this clonotype. The chain joins TRBV7-9 to TRBJ2-7; the match to TRBD2 covers 7 bases. V was clipped by 0 bases and J by 5 bases; unmatched bases: 4. This CDR3 is 14 amino acids long. Germline CDR1 and CDR2: SEHNR and FQNEAQ (reference sequence). The CDR3 is CASSLAGGPNEQYF. In nucleotides, the CDR3 is TGTGCCAGCAGCTTAGCGGGAGGGCCAAACGAGCAGTACTTC.

There are many counts of this clonotype. The chain couples TRBV20-1 to TRBJ1-5, with a tentative D call TRBD1 (6 bases). The length of the CDR3 is 13 residues. The germline V and J ends were trimmed by 3 bases and 5 bases, with 11 bases remaining between them. The V gene's germline CDR1 is DFQATT and CDR2 SNEGSKA (reference sequence). In DNA, the CDR3 is TGCAGTGCTAGTGGGTCAGGGGATCAGCCCCAGCATTTT. This sequence encodes CSASGSGDQPQHF.

This clonotype was observed many times. V usage is TRBV2 and J usage is TRBJ2-7, with 8 bases that match TRBD1. CDR1 is SNHLY and CDR2 is FYNNEI in the germline V gene. V trimming: 4 bases; J trimming: 3 bases; junction bases outside the gene matches: 5. The CDR3 spans 14 residues. In nucleotides, the CDR3 is TGTGCCAGCAGTGTCGGGACAGGACGCTACGAGCAGTACGTC. Its translation: CASSVGTGRYEQYV.

This sequence joins TRBV5-5 and TRBJ1-1; 9 bases fit TRBD1. The V segment lost 5 bases and the J segment 3 bases; nucleotides outside the gene matches: 11. The CDR3 contains 16 residues. The germline gives CDR1 SGHKS, CDR2 YYEKEE (reference sequence). The CDR3 DNA sequence: TGTGCCAGCAGGAGACAGGGGGTAGTAAGCGACACTGAAGCTTTCTTT. This translates into CASRRQGVVSDTEAFF.

There are a few counts of this clonotype. The J gene is TRBJ1-2, the V gene TRBV29-1; the match to TRBD1 covers 8 bases. Germline assignment: CDR1 SQVTM and CDR2 ANQGSEA. The CDR3 is made up of 12 amino acids. The V gene end was trimmed by 6 bases and the J gene end by 8 bases; junction bases not matched to a gene: 8. The CDR3 spells CSVPGGCSGYTF. The CDR3 bases are TGCAGCGTCCCAGGGGGCTGCAGCGGCTACACCTTC.

This clonotype was seen at least ten times. The chain is built from TRBV29-1 and TRBJ2-6; D ambiguous. V was shortened by 7 bases and J by 4 bases, with 8 bases between the two germline ends. This CDR3 region has 12 residues. Germline V gene sequence: CDR1 SQVTM, CDR2 ANQGSEA. This CDR3 is CSAASGANVLTF. The CDR3 bases are TGCAGCGCTGCATCGGGGGCCAACGTCCTGACTTTC.

The chain combines TRBV4-3 with TRBJ2-5; D perhaps matches TRBD2 (5 bases). CDR3 length: 13 residues. Germline V gene data show CDR1 as LGHNA and CDR2 as YSLEER. V lost 3 bases and J 2 bases, leaving 7 bases between the germline ends. The CDR3 coding sequence is TGCGCCAGCAGCCAGCCGGGGCAAGAGACCCAGTACTTC. It is translated as CASSQPGQETQYF.

This chain joins TRBV11-2 and TRBJ1-1; tentatively, D is TRBD1 (6 bases). V lost 1 base and J lost 0, with 18 bases in between. The CDR3 totals 18 residues. Germline-derived CDR1 and CDR2 are SGHAT and FQNNGV. DNA of the CDR3: TGTGCCAGCAGCTTAGTGGGGAGTACAGGGACCGTGAACACTGAAGCTTTCTTT. Amino acid sequence: CASSLVGSTGTVNTEAFF. The full variable domain, in which reference TRBV11-2 and TRBJ1-1 provide the parts outside the CDR3, is EAGVAQSPRYKIIEKRQSVAFWCNPISGHATLYWYQQILGQGPKLLIQFQNNGVVDDSQLPKDRFSAERLKGVDSTLKIQPAKLEDSAVYLCASSLVGSTGTVNTEAFFGQGTRLTVV.

Many counts were recorded for this clonotype. V and J are TRBV11-2 and TRBJ1-1; D remains unclear. The CDR3 spans 13 residues. Germline V gene data show CDR1 as SGHAT and CDR2 as FQNNGV. With 3 bases removed from V and 4 bases from J, the gap between germline ends came to 9 bases. Here the CDR3 reads CASSFSEGTEAFF. The CDR3 region has the DNA TGTGCCAGCAGCTTTTCCGAGGGCACTGAAGCTTTCTTT. Looking up the rest from reference TRBV11-2 and TRBJ1-1 gives the full variable domain: EAGVAQSPRYKIIEKRQSVAFWCNPISGHATLYWYQQILGQGPKLLIQFQNNGVVDDSQLPKDRFSAERLKGVDSTLKIQPAKLEDSAVYLCASSFSEGTEAFFGQGTRLTVV.

This clonotype was counted many times. The chain combines TRBV20-1 with TRBJ2-1; 8 bases match TRBD2. This CDR3 has 15 amino acids. V lost 0 bases and J lost 4; bases outside the gene matches: 5. Germline CDR1 reads DFQATT; CDR2 reads SNEGSKA (reference sequence). Here the CDR3 reads CSAREGAGAYNEQFF. CDR3 bases: TGCAGTGCTAGAGAAGGAGCGGGGGCGTACAATGAGCAGTTCTTC.

The chain is built from TRBV5-1 and TRBJ1-2, with D perhaps TRBD1 (5 bases). Germline CDR1 SGHRS, CDR2 YFSETQ. The V gene lost 0 bases and the J gene lost 1 base, with 16 bases spanning the gap. The CDR3 sequence is 17 residues long. DNA of the CDR3: TGCGCCAGCAGCTTGGACCCCAGGGTCGAGGTTAACTATGGCTACACCTTC. This codes for CASSLDPRVEVNYGYTF.

There are a few counts of this clonotype. This sequence joins TRBV2 and TRBJ2-1; TRBD2 might be the D (6 bases). V shed 9 bases and J shed 10 bases, with 25 bases lying between them. The length of the CDR3 is 15 residues. The germline V gene encodes CDR1 SNHLY and CDR2 FYNNEI. The CDR3: CASPPRGAPEREQFF. The CDR3 bases are TGTGCCAGTCCTCCCCGCGGGGCTCCGGAGCGGGAGCAGTTCTTC.

In the case of this clonotype: Given a much more abundant clone one base away, this may be a read error. The chain uses TRBV7-8 and TRBJ2-2, with D unclear. Trimming left V 5 bases short and J 6 bases short, with 19 bases between. Per germline, CDR1 SGHVS and CDR2 FQNEAQ. The CDR3 covers 16 residues. In nucleotides, the CDR3 is TGTGCCAGCAGCCCACCAGTGGCTTTAGGGCCCGGGGAGCTGTTTTTT. Its protein is CASSPPVALGPGELFF.

This clonotype has only a few counts. V and J are TRBV7-2 and TRBJ2-1; 10 positions match TRBD2. After removal of 0 bases from V and 2 bases from J, the junction contained 1 base not matched to a gene. Germline V gene lookup returns CDR1 SGHTA and CDR2 FQGNSA. This CDR3 spans 16 amino acids. CDR3 protein: CASSLAGLATYNEQFF. DNA for the CDR3: TGTGCCAGCAGCTTAGCGGGACTAGCGACCTACAATGAGCAGTTCTTC.

This clonotype was seen a handful of times. J is TRBJ2-3 and V is TRBV14; 9 bases agree with TRBD2. Germline V lookup: CDR1 SGHDN, CDR2 FVKESK. J lost 3 bases, V lost 2 bases, and 3 bases had no gene match. There are 15 residues in the CDR3. The CDR3 coding sequence is TGTGCCAGCAGCCAACTGGCGGGGGGGACAGATACGCAGTATTTT. Amino acid sequence: CASSQLAGGTDTQYF.

The chain links TRBV5-1 to TRBJ2-1, with 14 nucleotides matching TRBD2. The ends lost 3 bases at V and 0 bases at J; junction bases unmatched: 11. Germline V gene lookup returns CDR1 SGHRS and CDR2 YFSETQ. This CDR3 is built from 20 residues. In DNA, the CDR3 is TGCGCCAGCAGCTACCCAGGACTAGCGGGGGGTCCAACCTCCTACAATGAGCAGTTCTTC. This sequence encodes CASSYPGLAGGPTSYNEQFF.

The gene calls are TRBV29-1 and TRBJ2-7; perhaps TRBD1 as D (5 bases). The CDR3 sequence is 14 residues long. V lost 4 bases and J 1 base, leaving 14 bases between the germline ends. Germline values: CDR1 SQVTM, CDR2 ANQGSEA. For the CDR3, the DNA is TGCAGCGTTGTACAGGTTTCTGTGTCCTACGAGCAGTACTTC. Residues: CSVVQVSVSYEQYF.

This clonotype was seen a handful of times. The V call is TRBV5-1, the J call TRBJ1-5; 8 positions match TRBD1. The V gene end was trimmed by 0 bases and the J gene end by 1 base; junction bases not matched to a gene: 3. The CDR3 totals 16 residues. Germline V CDR1 and CDR2: SGHRS, YFSETQ. The CDR3 spells CASSLGTGKSNQPQHF. The CDR3 nucleotides read TGCGCCAGCAGCTTGGGGACAGGGAAGAGCAATCAGCCCCAGCATTTT.

In its sample, this clonotype was seen a few times. The chain's CDR3 is CASRPAATTAETQYF. DNA of the CDR3: TGTGCCAGCAGACCGGCCGCTACAACGGCCGAGACCCAGTACTTC. This chain links TRBV6-2 or TRBV6-3 with TRBJ2-5; D gene unclear. Germline CDR1 reads MNHEY; CDR2 reads SVGEGT. The CDR3 is 15 residues long. The V end lost 6 bases, the J end lost 5 bases, and 19 bases lay between the germline ends.

Only a few counts were recorded for this clonotype. The rearrangement links TRBV12-3 or TRBV12-4 to TRBJ2-4; 8 bases are shared with TRBD1. This CDR3 region has 15 residues. The V gene end was trimmed by 7 bases and the J gene end by 6 bases; junction bases not matched to a gene: 11. This CDR3 reads CASTPGRDRGNIQYF. The CDR3 region has the DNA TGTGCCAGCACCCCGGGGAGAGACAGGGGAAACATTCAGTACTTC.

This clonotype came up many times. The CDR3 here is CASRLAGGTDTQYF. CDR3 coding DNA: TGTGCCAGCAGGCTAGCGGGGGGGACAGATACGCAGTATTTT. The rearrangement joins TRBV12-3 or TRBV12-4 to TRBJ2-3, with TRBD2 matching over 12 bases. The trim removed 6 bases at V and 3 bases at J, leaving 1 base unmatched. There are 14 residues in the CDR3.

This clonotype has only a few counts. This chain's CDR3 is CVSRGTNTGELFF. The CDR3 DNA sequence: TGTGTTTCCCGGGGGACCAACACCGGGGAGCTGTTTTTT. The chain recombines TRBV12-3 or TRBV12-4 with TRBJ2-2, with a weak D call TRBD2 (6 bases). The CDR3 is 13 residues long.